This T cell receptor beta chain was captured in a study of blood T cells in healthy people across ages. Study-wide results and limits: A strong correlation was seen between TCR beta diversity and naive T cell percentage.

Whenever a sample was processed, at least 6 million PBMCs were isolated. A remark on this clonotype: Its antigen remains unknown.

A J-beta primer mix and a sample-barcoded 5' primer were used in a second PCR of roughly 6 to 11 cycles. All cDNA molecules were each tagged by a template-switch adaptor with 12 random nucleotides. MiXCR was run by TCRdb on the 5' RACE reads, yielding one entry per CDR3 protein. The sample carries 870,000 or so distinct CDR3 sequences, about 28% recorded once. V was trimmed by 7 bases and J by 0 bases, leaving 21 bases between them. CDR1 is SGHAT, CDR2 FQNNGV, per germline. CDR3 size: 17 residues. This clonotype was obtained from a woman of 80 years or more in good health. This chain links TRBV11-2 with TRBJ1-1; no definite D call. The sequenced material came from blood. DNA for the CDR3: TGTGCCAGCACTCAGGCGATAGGGCCCTTCATGAACACTGAAGCTTTCTTT. It codes for CASTQAIGPFMNTEAFF.